The 28 T cell receptor beta chains in this list originate from one sample, sequenced in a study of tumor-infiltrating lymphocytes in primary liver carcinoma. The researchers produced TCR beta cDNA from approximately 550 ng total RNA with a constant-region primer. Three rounds of nested multiplex PCR with slightly modified ARM-PCR produced TCR beta libraries. Running approximately 10 cycles apiece, the first two PCR rounds relied on TRBV1-TRBV30 forward primers together with a C-beta reverse primer. TCRdb called the multiplex PCR reads again in MiXCR, with one record for every CDR3 protein. The sample includes about 210,000 distinct CDR3 sequences, less than 70% of them seen just once. Alongside blood RNA obtained from unsorted whole blood, germline DNA was also extracted. Sequencing input: peripheral blood. Source of these receptors: a woman aged 55-69 years with primary liver carcinoma and hepatitis B virus infection.

V usage is TRBV2 and J usage is TRBJ2-3; 7 bases map to TRBD1. The CDR3 runs 14 residues. Germline CDR1 reads SNHLY; CDR2 reads FYNNEI. The V gene end was trimmed by 7 bases and the J gene end by 2 bases; junction bases not matched to a gene: 6. CDR3 protein: CASNRGGDTDTQYF. The CDR3 bases are TGTGCCAGCAACAGGGGTGGGGACACAGATACGCAGTATTTT.

A word on this clonotype: A read error is possible here, since a much larger clone lies one base away. Because the CDR3 is missing its conserved closing phenylalanine or tryptophan, this is likely a read error. J is TRBJ2-1 and V is TRBV11-1; 9 nucleotides match TRBD1. This CDR3 comprises 16 residues. The germline V gene encodes CDR1 SGHAT and CDR2 FQDESV (reference sequence). The CDR3 sequence is CASSQPYRGQNNEQFL. CDR3 coding DNA: TGCGCCAGCAGCCAACCCTACAGGGGGCAGAACAATGAGCAGTTCCTC.

This clonotype was seen repeatedly, ten times or more. The chain is built from TRBV7-9 and TRBJ2-1, with TRBD2 matching 7 bases. V shed 0 bases and J 10 bases; nucleotides not matched to a gene: 0. The CDR3 is made up of 12 amino acids. The germline gives CDR1 SEHNR, CDR2 FQNEAQ (reference sequence). The CDR3 loop reads CASSLAGGEQFF. DNA of the CDR3: TGTGCCAGCAGCTTAGCGGGAGGGGAGCAGTTCTTC.

This clonotype was detected ten times or more. This rearrangement joins TRBV12-3 or TRBV12-4 to TRBJ2-1, with 9 nucleotides matching TRBD2. The CDR3 loop spans 15 amino acids. The V segment lost 6 bases and the J segment 9 bases; nucleotides outside the gene matches: 12. The DNA of the CDR3 is TGTGCCAGCAGCCCTCGGGGTAGCGGGAGCTCTGAGCAGTTCTTC. It yields the protein CASSPRGSGSSEQFF.

V and J are TRBV11-2 and TRBJ2-1; TRBD1 might be the D (5 bases). Germline CDR1 SGHAT, CDR2 FQNNGV. The CDR3 has 13 residues. Trimming took off 8 bases at V and 9 bases at J, with 17 bases between the two ends. This CDR3 reads CASLMSRAAEQFF. CDR3 sequence (DNA): TGTGCCAGCTTGATGAGCAGGGCAGCTGAGCAGTTCTTC.

The rearrangement links TRBV11-2 to TRBJ2-1; no clear D gene. Trimming stripped 3 bases from V and 9 bases from J, with 24 bases between. Germline V gene data show CDR1 as SGHAT and CDR2 as FQNNGV. This CDR3 spans 17 amino acids. The CDR3 region has the DNA TGTGCCAGCAGCTTTACCCCACTGAGGAACTCCTATACTGAGCAGTTCTTC. It is translated as CASSFTPLRNSYTEQFF.

As for this clonotype: A read error may produce the germline difference seen at one junction end. J is TRBJ1-3 and V is TRBV6-1; possible D gene TRBD1, 6 bases. Germline V gives CDR1 MNHNS, CDR2 SASEGT. The CDR3 has 16 amino acids. CDR3 sequence reads: CANSEAVGRGGNTIYF. In DNA, the CDR3 is TGTGCCAACAGTGAAGCGGTCGGCAGGGGCGGAAACACCATATATTTT.

In regard to this clonotype: A much larger clone lies a single base off, so this may be a read error. The conserved final phenylalanine or tryptophan is absent from the CDR3, which likely points to a read error. This chain connects TRBV6-1 to TRBJ2-7; 8 nucleotides match TRBD1. With 4 bases clipped from V and 1 base from J, the junction kept 3 bases outside the gene matches. Germline CDR1 reads MNHNS; CDR2 reads SASEGT. This CDR3 has 14 amino acids. The CDR3 loop reads CASSGRDRSYEQYL. CDR3 sequence (DNA): TGTGCCAGCAGTGGCCGGGACAGGTCCTACGAGCAGTACTTA.

The gene calls are TRBV4-1 and TRBJ2-2, with D tentatively TRBD2 (6 bases). The CDR3 is 20 residues long. Germline V gene lookup returns CDR1 MGHRA and CDR2 YSYEKL. The V and J ends lost 1 base and 1 base respectively, with 22 bases between them. CDR3 coding DNA: TGCGCCAGCAGCCAAGGACTAGTAATCGGTGTAGGCAGGAACACCGGGGAGCTGTTTTTT. Protein sequence: CASSQGLVIGVGRNTGELFF.

The sample holds many counts of this clonotype. The chain carries TRBV10-3 and TRBJ2-1, with TRBD2 matching 8 bases. Germline V lookup: CDR1 ENHRY, CDR2 SYGVKD. The CDR3 totals 16 residues. The ends lost 4 bases at V and 0 bases at J; junction bases unmatched: 5. CDR3 sequence reads: CAISGASGLSYNEQFF. As DNA, the CDR3 is TGTGCCATCAGTGGGGCTAGCGGGCTCTCCTACAATGAGCAGTTCTTC.

For this clonotype: At one boundary the junction diverges from the germline segment, which might be a read error. The chain combines TRBV29-1 with TRBJ2-7; 8 bases are shared with TRBD1. CDR3 length: 13 residues. Germline CDR1 reads SQVTM; CDR2 reads ANQGSEA. The CDR3 bases are TGCGGCGTTGAAGGACAGGGAGCCTACGAGCACTACTTC. Amino acids: CGVEGQGAYEHYF.

A note on this clonotype: This may stem from a read error, because a much larger clone lies one nucleotide away. The rearrangement links TRBV10-2 to TRBJ1-2; no clear D. Germline loops: CDR1 WSHSY, CDR2 SAAADI. The CDR3 has 13 residues. The DNA of the CDR3 is TGCGCCAACAGTCCCGCCGGTGGTGATGGCTACACCTTC. This translates into CANSPAGGDGYTF.

Concerning this clonotype itself: The junction departs from the called germline gene at one end, perhaps through a read error. The rearrangement uses TRBV12-3 or TRBV12-4 and TRBJ2-6; possible D gene TRBD1, 5 bases. This CDR3 has 15 amino acids. CDR3 sequence: CASSSGMAGANVLIF. The CDR3 bases are TGTGCCAGCAGTTCAGGGATGGCTGGGGCCAACGTCCTAATTTTC.

This clonotype was observed many times. J is TRBJ2-3 and V is TRBV29-1, with D unresolved. The CDR3 covers 13 residues. CDR1 is SQVTM, CDR2 ANQGSEA, per germline. Trimming left V 3 bases short and J 8 bases short, with 15 bases between. Here the CDR3 reads CSVDPLDLGTQYF. The CDR3 DNA sequence: TGCAGCGTTGATCCGCTAGATTTGGGTACGCAGTATTTT.

This clonotype occurred many times. The J gene is TRBJ2-7, the V gene TRBV6-5; D unresolved. CDR1 and CDR2 (germline): MNHEY, SVGAGI. This CDR3 is 15 amino acids long. V lost 2 bases, J lost 5 bases, and 16 bases lay in between. This CDR3 is CASSYGPTRTHEQYF. CDR3 in DNA: TGTGCCAGCAGTTACGGTCCCACAAGGACCCACGAGCAGTACTTC.

This clonotype was recorded many times. The gene calls are TRBV11-3 and TRBJ2-1; 11 nucleotides align to TRBD1. The CDR3 contains 16 residues. Losses at the gene ends were 3 bases for V and 7 bases for J; bases not matched to a gene: 8. CDR1 and CDR2 from the germline V gene are SGHNT and YENEEA. The CDR3 DNA reads as TGTGCCAGCAGCTTTAATGGACAGGGGGCGCGGAATGAGCAGTTCTTC. It encodes CASSFNGQGARNEQFF.

Turning to this clonotype: One end of the junction is discordant with germline, which a read error may explain. The chain combines TRBV11-2 with TRBJ2-5, with TRBD1 matching over 7 bases. Germline CDR1 SGHAT, CDR2 FQNNGV. The CDR3 extends over 17 amino acids. CDR3 DNA: TGTGCCAGCAGCTTAATTTACAGGGGCCAGCGACAAGAGACCCATAACTTC. This gives the protein CASSLIYRGQRQETHNF.

This clonotype was counted at least ten times. The chain has TRBV29-1 and TRBJ2-5; D might be TRBD1 (6 bases). This CDR3 comprises 18 residues. Germline V gives CDR1 SQVTM, CDR2 ANQGSEA. Trimming shortened V by 4 bases and J by 5 bases, and 29 bases separated the two germline ends. CDR3 sequence: CSVASRQYRASGGETQYF. The CDR3 DNA is TGCAGCGTTGCCTCCCGCCAGTACAGGGCTTCCGGCGGGGAGACCCAGTACTTC.

Turning to this clonotype: Because the CDR3 is missing its conserved closing phenylalanine or tryptophan, this is likely a read error. Because the CDR3's place on the DNA is in doubt, the DNA is left out and the CDR3 is given as listed by TCRdb. The V gene is TRBV6-5, the J gene TRBJ2-7; the table names TRBD1, a call not compared with the DNA. The germline CDR1 and CDR2 sequences are MNHEY and SVGAGI. With termini counted, the CDR3 has 14 amino acids. The CDR3 region is CVSSYSTGGHEQCS.

This clonotype was recorded only once. The chain recombines TRBV11-2 with TRBJ2-6; perhaps TRBD2 as D (6 bases). CDR3 length: 16 residues. CDR1 and CDR2 from the germline V gene are SGHAT and FQNNGV. The V end was cut by 2 bases, the J end by 8 bases, with 16 bases between. CDR3 nucleotide sequence: TGTGCCAGCAGCTTATCGCGGGGAAGAGGGACCAACGTCCTGACTTTC. This translates into CASSLSRGRGTNVLTF.

This clonotype was recorded many times. This chain uses TRBV6-2 or TRBV6-3 with TRBJ2-5; unclear D gene. The CDR3 sequence is 12 residues long. Per germline, CDR1 MNHEY and CDR2 SVGEGT. The CDR3 DNA reads as TGTGTCACAGCAGGTCAGAAAGAGACCCAGTACTTC. Translated: CVTAGQKETQYF.

In this sample, this clonotype is medium-sized (0.01 to 0.1%). The CDR3 sequence is CASSLGDRRTEAFF. CDR3 bases: TGTGCCAGCAGCTTAGGAGACAGGCGTACTGAAGCTTTCTTT. The chain employs TRBV11-2 and TRBJ1-1; possibly TRBD1 for D (6 bases). The CDR3 length is 14 residues. The germline V and J ends were trimmed by 1 base and 5 bases, with 11 bases remaining between them. Per the germline V gene, CDR1 is SGHAT and CDR2 is FQNNGV. Complete variable domain (other parts from reference TRBV11-2 and TRBJ1-1): EAGVAQSPRYKIIEKRQSVAFWCNPISGHATLYWYQQILGQGPKLLIQFQNNGVVDDSQLPKDRFSAERLKGVDSTLKIQPAKLEDSAVYLCASSLGDRRTEAFFGQGTRLTVV.

The chain employs TRBV11-2 and TRBJ2-5; maybe TRBD2 (6 bases). This CDR3 is built from 13 residues. From germline, CDR1 is SGHAT and CDR2 FQNNGV. The CDR3: CTSSSHSEETQYF. The CDR3 nucleotides read TGTACTAGCAGCTCCCACTCAGAAGAGACCCAGTACTTC. Together with reference TRBV11-2 and TRBJ2-5, the CDR3 gives the full variable domain: EAGVAQSPRYKIIEKRQSVAFWCNPISGHATLYWYQQILGQGPKLLIQFQNNGVVDDSQLPKDRFSAERLKGVDSTLKIQPAKLEDSAVYLCTSSSHSEETQYFGPGTRLLVL.

The rearrangement uses TRBV5-1 and TRBJ2-2; 13 bases align to TRBD2. This CDR3 contains 18 residues. CDR1 and CDR2 from the germline V gene are SGHRS and YFSETQ. V gave up 3 bases and J gave up 1 base; unmatched junction bases: 6. The CDR3 nucleotides read TGCGCCAGCAGCTCAACTAGCGGGAGGGCCTGGAACACCGGGGAGCTGTTTTTT. Translation: CASSSTSGRAWNTGELFF.

A note on this clonotype: A much bigger clone sits one base away, suggesting this may be a read error. CDR3 amino acids: CASSFQVPYGYTF. CDR3 nucleotides: TGTGCCAGCAGCTTTCAGGTCCCCTATGGCTACACCTTC. The chain is built from TRBV5-4 and TRBJ1-2, with unresolved D. CDR1 is SGHNT and CDR2 is YYREEE in the germline V gene (reference sequence). The CDR3 covers 13 residues. V was trimmed by 2 bases and J by 4 bases, leaving 9 bases between them.

This rearrangement joins TRBV12-3 or TRBV12-4 to TRBJ2-1; the D gene is possibly TRBD2 (6 bases). V lost 5 bases, J lost 8 bases, and 16 bases lay in between. The CDR3 runs 14 residues. CDR3 protein: CASSPSGWGDEQFF. The CDR3 nucleotides read TGTGCCAGCAGTCCCAGCGGGTGGGGGGATGAGCAGTTCTTC.

V gene TRBV5-4 combines with J gene TRBJ2-7, with TRBD1 identical over 9 bases. The CDR3 loop spans 15 amino acids. Germline lookup yields CDR1 SGHNT and CDR2 YYREEE (reference sequence). The J segment lost 5 bases and the V segment lost 10 bases, leaving 16 bases of the junction unmatched. CDR3 region: CADSPTGTGINEQYF. As DNA, the CDR3 is TGTGCCGACAGCCCAACCGGGACAGGGATCAACGAGCAGTACTTC.

This chain links TRBV6-5 with TRBJ2-6; D perhaps matches TRBD2 (6 bases). CDR1 is MNHEY and CDR2 is SVGAGI in the germline V gene. V lost 10 bases and J lost 0, with 22 bases in between. This CDR3 comprises 18 residues. CDR3 sequence reads: CANRNYRAGISGANVLTF. The CDR3 region has the DNA TGTGCCAACAGGAACTATAGGGCGGGAATCTCTGGGGCCAACGTCCTGACTTTC.